This TCR beta chain was identified in a study of cytomegalovirus exposure and HLA in healthy donors. In the PCR, 60 Vbeta and 13 Jbeta primers were used. Produced via immunoSEQ multiplex PCR; TCRdb's table is partial and in-frame only. The data show about 190,000 clones, approximately 88% seen once. Study-wide findings and caveats: Cytomegalovirus association was listed for 170 or so TCR beta chains. Usually a TCR sequence was rare, but some public TCRs were found in many donors.

Notes on this clone: Its matching antigen is unknown.

The V and J ends lost 4 bases and 6 bases, in that order; junction bases with no gene match: 9. CDR3 length: 14 amino acids. Germline V gene lookup returns CDR1 SGDLS and CDR2 YYNGEE. The V call is TRBV9, the J call TRBJ2-7; 8 bases line up with TRBD1. The sample was PBMCs. The origin of this receptor is a boy aged 5 to 17 in good health and CMV-seronegative. CDR3 DNA sequence: TGTGCCAGCAGCCCCTGGACAGGGTCGGTCGAGCAGTACTTC. The encoded protein is CASSPWTGSVEQYF.